Shown below are 27 T cell receptor beta chains from a single sample sequenced in a study of blood T cell repertoires in COVID-19. Some clones are missing from TCRdb's copy, which holds only in-frame ones; the method was immunoSEQ multiplex PCR. Of 45,000 to 50,000 clones listed, 70% to 90% are singletons. Sequencing was performed on peripheral blood. These receptors were obtained from a woman of 80 years or more with COVID-19, enrolled during active disease.

The CDR3 coding sequence is TGTGCCAGCAGTCGGGGACAGGGCTATGGCTACACCTTC. Its translation: CASSRGQGYGYTF. The chain has TRBV6-5 and TRBJ1-2, with 9 bases that match TRBD1. In germline, CDR1 is MNHEY, CDR2 SVGAGI. V dropped 5 bases and J dropped 4; count of bases not matched to a gene: 2. This CDR3 is 13 amino acids long.

V and J are TRBV6-2 or TRBV6-3 and TRBJ2-7; 7 nucleotides line up with TRBD2. Trimming at V came to 5 bases and at J to 3 bases, leaving 13 bases not matched to a gene. This CDR3 is 16 amino acids long. The germline gives CDR1 MNHEY, CDR2 SVGEGT. CDR3 protein: CASSGGRRERDYEQYF. CDR3 nucleotides: TGTGCCAGCAGTGGGGGGAGGCGGGAGAGAGACTACGAGCAGTACTTC.

J is TRBJ1-1 and V is TRBV18; perhaps TRBD1 as D (5 bases). Per the germline V gene, CDR1 is KGHSH and CDR2 is LQKENI. CDR3 length: 19 residues. Between the trimmed V and J ends, which lost 1 base and 3 bases, there was a span of 24 bases. CDR3 nucleotides: TGTGCCAGCTCACCACGGGGCCCCCAAGCCCGACCGTTGGACACTGAAGCTTTCTTT. As protein: CASSPRGPQARPLDTEAFF.

The chain couples TRBV7-2 to TRBJ2-7; 7 bases are a match to TRBD2. CDR1 is SGHTA, CDR2 FQGNSA, per germline. After removal of 5 bases from V and 7 bases from J, the junction contained 8 bases not matched to a gene. This CDR3 spans 13 amino acids. The CDR3 loop reads CASSPDTGGEQYF. CDR3 nucleotides: TGTGCCAGCAGCCCAGACACGGGAGGTGAGCAGTACTTC. The entire variable domain, with the rest obtained from reference TRBV7-2 and TRBJ2-7, is as follows: GAGVSQSPSNKVTEKGKDVELRCDPISGHTALYWYRQSLGQGLEFLIYFQGNSAPDKSGLPSDRFSAERTGGSVSTLTIQRTQQEDSAVYLCASSPDTGGEQYFGPGTRLTVT.

The rearrangement links TRBV5-1 to TRBJ2-2; TRBD2 might be the D (7 bases). Germline V lookup: CDR1 SGHRS, CDR2 YFSETQ. The CDR3 consists of 15 residues. The V end was cut by 1 base, the J end by 4 bases, with 11 bases between. The CDR3 loop is CASSLIGGPTGELFF. Here the CDR3 DNA reads TGCGCCAGCAGCTTGATCGGGGGGCCCACCGGGGAGCTGTTTTTT.

The gene calls are TRBV7-9 and TRBJ1-2; 8 bases fit TRBD1. The CDR3 consists of 13 residues. V was clipped by 0 bases and J by 7 bases; unmatched bases: 1. CDR1 is SEHNR and CDR2 is FQNEAQ in the germline V gene (reference sequence). CDR3 bases: TGTGCCAGCAGCTTAGCGACAGGGGCTGGCTACACCTTC. Protein: CASSLATGAGYTF.

The chain joins TRBV10-3 to TRBJ1-2; D uncertain. Trimming took off 2 bases at V and 4 bases at J, with 8 bases between the two ends. The length of the CDR3 is 13 residues. Germline loops: CDR1 ENHRY, CDR2 SYGVKD. CDR3 loop: CAISERQIYGYTF. DNA of the CDR3: TGTGCCATCAGTGAGCGTCAGATCTATGGCTACACCTTC.

The rearrangement joins TRBV5-1 to TRBJ1-1; D ambiguous. The ends were cut back, 1 base at V and 0 bases at J, with 4 bases in the middle. CDR1 is SGHRS and CDR2 is YFSETQ in the germline V gene. The length of the CDR3 is 13 residues. The CDR3 region is CASSLTVNTEAFF. CDR3 sequence (DNA): TGCGCCAGCAGCTTGACTGTGAACACTGAAGCTTTCTTT.

This chain uses TRBV19 with TRBJ2-3; D not certain. CDR3 length: 13 amino acids. CDR1 and CDR2 from the germline V gene are LNHDA and SQIVND (reference sequence). The V and J ends lost 4 bases and 0 bases respectively, with 5 bases between them. The CDR3 loop reads CASSTLSTDTQYF. CDR3 coding DNA: TGTGCCAGTAGTACGCTAAGCACAGATACGCAGTATTTT.

This chain links TRBV7-2 with TRBJ2-3; TRBD1 is a possible D gene (5 bases). V was pared by 1 base and J by 8 bases, with 10 bases between. The germline CDR1 and CDR2 sequences are SGHTA and FQGNSA. The CDR3 is 13 residues long. The CDR3 nucleotides are TGTGCCAGCAGCTTAGGCCCCCAGGGTACGCAGTATTTT. Translation gives CASSLGPQGTQYF.

This clone showed up many times. The gene calls are TRBV10-3 and TRBJ1-3; D gene uncertain. Germline V gives CDR1 ENHRY, CDR2 SYGVKD. Trimming took off 2 bases at V and 0 bases at J, with 11 bases between the two ends. This CDR3 has 16 residues. Written as DNA, the CDR3 is TGTGCCATCAGTGAGCGGTCAGGCCGCTCTGGAAACACCATATATTTT. Translated, it gives CAISERSGRSGNTIYF.

The chain has TRBV7-3 and TRBJ2-5, with D possibly being TRBD1 (6 bases). V shed 5 bases and J shed 5 bases, with 12 bases lying between them. The V gene's germline CDR1 is SGHTA and CDR2 FQGTGA. The CDR3 has 13 amino acids. CDR3 in DNA: TGTGCCAGCAGCCGAGGGGGTTCGGAGACCCAGTACTTC. Translated: CASSRGGSETQYF.

The chain couples TRBV18 to TRBJ2-5; maybe TRBD2 (6 bases). CDR1 and CDR2 from the germline V gene are KGHSH and LQKENI. V was pared by 2 bases and J by 5 bases, with 9 bases between. The length of the CDR3 is 13 residues. The CDR3 here is CASSPVGGETQYF. CDR3 nucleotides: TGTGCCAGCTCACCAGTGGGAGGCGAGACCCAGTACTTC.

The CDR3 nucleotides read TGTGCCAGCTCACGAGACAGAAAGGGACTAGACTACAATGAGCAGTTCTTC. This sequence encodes CASSRDRKGLDYNEQFF. The gene calls are TRBV18 and TRBJ2-1; TRBD2 matches 8 bases. V trimming: 4 bases; J trimming: 3 bases; junction bases outside the gene matches: 11. There are 17 residues in the CDR3. Germline lookup yields CDR1 KGHSH and CDR2 LQKENI.

The gene calls are TRBV7-2 and TRBJ2-7, with D possibly being TRBD2 (6 bases). CDR1 is SGHTA, CDR2 FQGNSA, per germline. Trimming stripped 4 bases from V and 3 bases from J, with 13 bases between. This CDR3 is 14 amino acids long. The CDR3 DNA reads TGTGCCAGCAGCTCCCCCGGGGGTAACTACGAGCAGTACTTC. Protein: CASSSPGGNYEQYF.

The chain is built from TRBV6-4 and TRBJ2-7; D is unresolved. This CDR3 contains 14 residues. CDR1 and CDR2 from the germline V gene are MRHNA and SNTAGT. V lost 3 bases and J 3 bases, leaving 12 bases between the germline ends. CDR3 sequence reads: CASSELKSVYEQYF. The CDR3 DNA is TGTGCCAGCAGTGAATTAAAAAGCGTCTACGAGCAGTACTTC.

V is TRBV10-3 and J is TRBJ1-3; D is possibly TRBD1 (6 bases). Germline values: CDR1 ENHRY, CDR2 SYGVKD. The CDR3 loop spans 14 amino acids. V lost 5 bases and J 0 bases, leaving 8 bases between the germline ends. This CDR3 reads CAISRDTSGNTIYF. CDR3 nucleotides: TGTGCCATCAGTCGGGACACCTCTGGAAACACCATATATTTT.

V and J are TRBV11-3 and TRBJ2-1, with a tentative D call TRBD2 (6 bases). The V gene lost 3 bases and the J gene lost 4 bases, with 13 bases spanning the gap. The germline V gene has CDR1 SGHNT and CDR2 YENEEA. The CDR3 consists of 15 residues. The CDR3 sequence is CASSFRRALYNEQFF. The DNA for the CDR3 is TGTGCCAGCAGCTTCCGGAGGGCCCTTTACAATGAGCAGTTCTTC.

The rearrangement uses TRBV6-2 or TRBV6-3 and TRBJ1-3; 9 bases match TRBD1. The germline CDR1 and CDR2 sequences are MNHEY and SVGEGT. CDR3 length equals 19 residues. Trimming took 6 bases from V and 3 from J; bases not matched to a gene: 18. The CDR3 sequence: CASRPDPALTGGFGNTIYF. For the CDR3, the DNA is TGTGCCAGCAGACCTGACCCCGCGCTAACAGGGGGCTTTGGAAACACCATATATTTT.

The chain has TRBV5-1 and TRBJ1-1, with D tentatively TRBD1 (6 bases). The CDR3 sequence is 13 residues long. Trimming left V 4 bases short and J 1 base short, with 8 bases between. CDR1 and CDR2 from the germline V gene are SGHRS and YFSETQ. This CDR3 is CASSKGQNTEAFF. The CDR3 bases are TGCGCCAGCAGCAAGGGACAGAACACTGAAGCTTTCTTT.

The chain combines TRBV6-2 or TRBV6-3 with TRBJ1-6, with TRBD1 matching 7 bases. V trimming: 7 bases; J trimming: 3 bases; junction bases outside the gene matches: 6. Germline values: CDR1 MNHEY, CDR2 SVGEGT. The CDR3 runs to 15 residues. CDR3 region: CASTPTGSYNSPLHF. CDR3 nucleotides: TGTGCCAGCACCCCGACAGGGAGCTATAATTCACCCCTCCACTTT.

The chain carries TRBV4-1 and TRBJ2-2, with D maybe TRBD1 (5 bases). The CDR3 is made up of 17 amino acids. CDR1 and CDR2 from the germline V gene are MGHRA and YSYEKL. The V and J ends lost 1 base and 6 bases respectively, with 18 bases between them. CDR3 DNA: TGCGCCAGCAGCCAAGGGGATCAGGGAATTCGGGCCGGGGAGCTGTTTTTT. Amino acids: CASSQGDQGIRAGELFF.

The chain employs TRBV3-1 (or the pseudogene TRBV3-2) and TRBJ2-1; D may be TRBD2 (6 bases). Trimming removed 4 bases from V and 3 bases from J, with 13 bases in between. Germline CDR1 LGHDT, CDR2 YNNKEL (reference sequence). The CDR3 is made up of 15 amino acids. As DNA, the CDR3 is TGTGCCAGCAGCCGGACCGGGACTTACTACAATGAGCAGTTCTTC. Translating it yields CASSRTGTYYNEQFF.

This clone was counted many times. This chain joins TRBV18 and TRBJ2-5; 9 nucleotides agree with TRBD1. Germline CDR1 KGHSH, CDR2 LQKENI. The J segment lost 4 bases and the V segment lost 4 bases, leaving 7 bases of the junction unmatched. The CDR3 covers 15 residues. CDR3 in DNA: TGTGCCAGCTCACTGGACAGGGGTGGAAGAGAGACCCAGTACTTC. Its protein product is CASSLDRGGRETQYF. The full variable domain, completed using reference TRBV18 and TRBJ2-5, is NAGVMQNPRHLVRRRGQEARLRCSPMKGHSHVYWYRQLPEEGLKFMVYLQKENIIDESGMPKERFSAEFPKEGPSILRIQQVVRGDSAAYFCASSLDRGGRETQYFGPGTRLLVL.

The J gene is TRBJ2-1, the V gene TRBV13; D is uncertain. Trimming pared 6 bases from V and 7 bases from J, leaving 10 bases between. Per germline, CDR1 PRHDT and CDR2 FYEKMQ (reference sequence). The CDR3 has 12 residues. CDR3 sequence (DNA): TGTGCCAGCAGTCCCACCCAGAATGAGCAGTTCTTC. This gives the protein CASSPTQNEQFF.

This chain uses TRBV12-3 or TRBV12-4 with TRBJ1-2, with D maybe TRBD1 (5 bases). V was pared by 5 bases and J by 5 bases, with 12 bases between. There are 13 residues in the CDR3. The CDR3 DNA reads TGTGCCAGCAGTCAGGACACGGCTTATGGCTACACCTTC. This encodes CASSQDTAYGYTF.

V and J are TRBV6-5 and TRBJ1-2; 7 bases match TRBD1. V was pared by 2 bases and J by 6 bases, with 6 bases of the junction left unmatched. Germline CDR1 and CDR2: MNHEY and SVGAGI. The CDR3 sequence is 14 residues long. CDR3 in DNA: TGTGCCAGCAGTTACGACAGGGACCGGAATGGCTACACCTTC. This translates into CASSYDRDRNGYTF.